These 2 T cell receptor beta chains share one sample of origin, sequenced in a study of Tregs in tolerant kidney transplant recipients. Assay used: immunoSEQ multiplex PCR; TCRdb lists only in-frame clones, some missing. This table holds 35,000 to 55,000 clones, roughly nine tenths found once. Sequences were obtained from Tregs from blood. Source of these receptors: a human donor in good health.

The rearrangement links TRBV6-6 to TRBJ2-7, with D maybe TRBD1 (5 bases). Trimming stripped 1 base from V and 3 bases from J, with 7 bases between. The CDR3 consists of 13 residues. The germline V gene encodes CDR1 MNHNY and CDR2 SVGAGI (reference sequence). The chain's CDR3 is CASSYWGSYEQYF. DNA of the CDR3: TGTGCCAGCAGTTACTGGGGCAGCTACGAGCAGTACTTC.

J is TRBJ1-1 and V is TRBV18; tentatively, D is TRBD1 (6 bases). Trimming removed 2 bases at V and 5 bases at J, with 18 bases between. Germline V gene data show CDR1 as KGHSH and CDR2 as LQKENI. The CDR3 sequence is 16 residues long. In DNA, the CDR3 is TGTGCCAGCTCACCAATGGGGGCAGGGAGCAGAACTGAAGCTTTCTTT. It encodes CASSPMGAGSRTEAFF.